The 29 T cell receptor beta chains below were found in one sample sequenced in a study of radiation and T cells in renal cell carcinoma. The time point here: blood 4 weeks post-SBRT, at nephrectomy. Documented treatment: 15 Gy SBRT to primary tumor, nephrectomy 4 weeks later. The method was immunoSEQ multiplex PCR; TCRdb's version includes in-frame clones alone and lacks a portion of them. Here the sample spans approximately 150,000 clones, 70% to 90% being singletons. Specimen: blood, collected from a patient whose treatment included radiotherapy and nephrectomy. The receptors derive from a woman aged 45-60 years with renal cell carcinoma.

J is TRBJ1-3 and V is TRBV16, with 8 bases that match TRBD1. Per germline, CDR1 KGHSY and CDR2 FQNENV. The length of the CDR3 is 15 residues. V trimming: 0 bases; J trimming: 2 bases; junction bases outside the gene matches: 0. The DNA of the CDR3 is TGTGCCAGCAGCCAATCGACAGGGGCTGGAAACACCATATATTTT. Encoded protein: CASSQSTGAGNTIYF.

The chain joins TRBV5-5 to TRBJ2-7; 7 bases are a match to TRBD1. Germline V gene lookup returns CDR1 SGHKS and CDR2 YYEKEE (reference sequence). This CDR3 comprises 13 residues. V lost 4 bases and J lost 1; bases outside the gene matches: 2. The CDR3 region has the DNA TGTGCCAGCAGCCGACAGGGATCCTACGAGCAGTACTTC. Protein sequence: CASSRQGSYEQYF. Drawing the rest from reference TRBV5-5 and TRBJ2-7, the complete variable domain is DAGVTQSPTHLIKTRGQQVTLRCSPISGHKSVSWYQQVLGQGPQFIFQYYEKEERGRGNFPDRFSARQFPNYSSELNVNALLLGDSALYLCASSRQGSYEQYFGPGTRLTVT.

V is TRBV7-2 and J is TRBJ2-1, with 9 bases fitting TRBD2. Germline V CDR1 and CDR2: SGHTA, FQGNSA. This CDR3 spans 16 amino acids. J gave up 6 bases and V 0 bases, and 6 bases lay outside the gene matches. CDR3: CASSLALAGGVNEQFF. The CDR3 DNA reads TGTGCCAGCAGCTTAGCGCTTGCGGGAGGGGTCAATGAGCAGTTCTTC.

This chain uses TRBV4-3 with TRBJ1-6; tentatively, D is TRBD1 (5 bases). The CDR3 sequence is 18 residues long. CDR1 is LGHNA, CDR2 YSLEER, per germline. V was cut by 4 bases and J by 4 bases, with 20 bases left in between. The CDR3 sequence: CASSPLPLTDTYNSPLHF. CDR3 sequence (DNA): TGCGCCAGCAGCCCCCTGCCGTTAACGGACACTTATAATTCACCCCTCCACTTT.

J is TRBJ2-1 and V is TRBV5-5; 13 bases are a match to TRBD2. The CDR3 covers 17 residues. J gave up 9 bases and V 4 bases, and 13 bases lay outside the gene matches. CDR1 is SGHKS and CDR2 is YYEKEE in the germline V gene (reference sequence). The CDR3: CASSRWTSGGSLGEQFF. In DNA form, the CDR3 reads TGTGCCAGCAGCCGATGGACTAGCGGGGGTTCCCTTGGTGAGCAGTTCTTC.

J is TRBJ2-7 and V is TRBV11-3; D not resolved. The CDR3 spans 13 residues. Trimming cost V 0 bases and J 2 bases, with 5 bases left between them. The germline gives CDR1 SGHNT, CDR2 YENEEA. CDR3 in DNA: TGTGCCAGCAGCTTAGAGTCCCCCTACGAGCAGTACTTC. Translated, it gives CASSLESPYEQYF.

This clone was picked up one time. The J gene is TRBJ1-1, the V gene TRBV6-4; unclear D gene. Between the trimmed V and J ends, which lost 2 bases and 4 bases, there was a span of 11 bases. The germline gives CDR1 MRHNA, CDR2 SNTAGT. The CDR3 consists of 14 residues. The CDR3 region has the DNA TGTGCCAGCAGTGACACTAGTGGATCCACTGAAGCTTTCTTT. This codes for CASSDTSGSTEAFF.

The rearrangement joins TRBV19 to TRBJ1-2; D remains ambiguous. Germline V gene data show CDR1 as LNHDA and CDR2 as SQIVND (reference sequence). V dropped 3 bases and J dropped 0 bases, with 5 bases sitting between them. The CDR3 contains 13 residues. The CDR3 bases are TGTGCCAGTAGTATCGGATCTAACTATGGCTACACCTTC. This sequence encodes CASSIGSNYGYTF. The entire variable domain, with the rest obtained from reference TRBV19 and TRBJ1-2, is as follows: DGGITQSPKYLFRKEGQNVTLSCEQNLNHDAMYWYRQDPGQGLRLIYYSQIVNDFQKGDIAEGYSVSREKKESFPLTVTSAQKNPTAFYLCASSIGSNYGYTFGSGTRLTVV.

The rearrangement uses TRBV29-1 and TRBJ2-3, with D perhaps matching TRBD1 or TRBD2 (5 bases each). This CDR3 contains 14 residues. CDR1 SQVTM and CDR2 ANQGSEA come from the germline V gene. Trimming shortened V by 4 bases and J by 2 bases, and 13 bases separated the two germline ends. CDR3 region: CSVAGTLDTDTQYF. The CDR3 coding sequence is TGCAGCGTTGCCGGGACGTTAGACACAGATACGCAGTATTTT.

The J gene is TRBJ2-7, the V gene TRBV5-1; unclear D gene. Germline loops: CDR1 SGHRS, CDR2 YFSETQ. Trimming stripped 1 base from V and 2 bases from J, with 10 bases between. This CDR3 comprises 14 residues. The CDR3 here is CASSLSDGPYEQYF. CDR3 coding DNA: TGCGCCAGCAGCTTGTCGGACGGACCCTACGAGCAGTACTTC. Filled out from reference TRBV5-1 and TRBJ2-7, the complete variable domain reads KAGVTQTPRYLIKTRGQQVTLSCSPISGHRSVSWYQQTPGQGLQFLFEYFSETQRNKGNFPGRFSGRQFSNSRSEMNVSTLELGDSALYLCASSLSDGPYEQYFGPGTRLTVT.

For the CDR3, the DNA is TGTGCCAGCAGCCCCCTAGCGGGAGGTATGGTAGGGGAGCTGTTTTTT. Translating gives CASSPLAGGMVGELFF. V is TRBV7-3 and J is TRBJ2-2, with 11 nucleotides matching TRBD2. The CDR3 loop spans 16 amino acids. The germline V gene has CDR1 SGHTA and CDR2 FQGTGA. With V trimmed by 5 bases and J by 8 bases, 10 bases remained unmatched.

The gene calls are TRBV4-2 and TRBJ2-7; D perhaps matches TRBD2 (6 bases). V was shortened by 1 base and J by 9 bases, with 19 bases between the two germline ends. Germline CDR1 reads LGHNA; CDR2 reads YNFKEQ. This CDR3 comprises 15 residues. Written as DNA, the CDR3 is TGTGCCAGCAGCCAAGCGGAGGGATCAGCGTCCGGGCAGTACTTC. This encodes CASSQAEGSASGQYF.

The rearrangement joins TRBV5-4 to TRBJ2-7; TRBD2 aligns across 9 bases. J was trimmed by 10 bases and V by 0 bases; bases with no gene match: 11. This CDR3 comprises 15 residues. The germline CDR1 and CDR2 sequences are SGHNT and YYREEE (reference sequence). CDR3 residues: CASSLEGLAGSKQYF. In DNA, the CDR3 is TGTGCCAGCAGCTTGGAGGGGCTAGCGGGAAGTAAACAGTACTTC.

The CDR3 reads CASSEGPGWGYTF. The CDR3 DNA reads TGTGCCAGCAGCGAGGGCCCCGGGTGGGGCTACACCTTC. This chain joins TRBV7-2 and TRBJ1-2; D gene unclear. The germline V gene has CDR1 SGHTA and CDR2 FQGNSA. Between the trimmed V and J ends, which lost 5 bases and 8 bases, there was a span of 15 bases. The CDR3 length is 13 residues.

V is TRBV7-2 and J is TRBJ2-3; 8 bases are shared with TRBD2. With 5 bases clipped from V and 6 bases from J, the junction kept 13 bases outside the gene matches. The CDR3 totals 16 residues. Germline V gene sequence: CDR1 SGHTA, CDR2 FQGNSA. CDR3 in DNA: TGTGCCAGCAGCCTTCTAGCGGGCGACGTGATGGATACGCAGTATTTT. Translation: CASSLLAGDVMDTQYF.

V and J are TRBV9 and TRBJ2-3; either TRBD1 or TRBD2 may supply D (6 bases each). Germline CDR1 is SGDLS and CDR2 is YYNGEE. Between the trimmed V and J ends, which lost 4 bases and 2 bases, there was a span of 17 bases. The CDR3 spans 16 residues. The CDR3 DNA follows: TGTGCCAGCAGCCCCGGAGGGGGACGGATCACAGATACGCAGTATTTT. Translation: CASSPGGGRITDTQYF.

J is TRBJ1-2 and V is TRBV7-9; D gene unclear. The CDR3 has 13 amino acids. Germline V CDR1 and CDR2: SEHNR, FQNEAQ (reference sequence). V lost 5 bases and J lost 5, with 12 bases in between. As DNA, the CDR3 is TGTGCCAGCAGCCCCCCCTCCCGGTATGGCTACACCTTC. Its translation: CASSPPSRYGYTF. The variable domain in full, with the rest retrieved from reference TRBV7-9 and TRBJ1-2, is DTGVSQNPRHKITKRGQNVTFRCDPISEHNRLYWYRQTLGQGPEFLTYFQNEAQLEKSRLLSDRFSAERPKGSFSTLEIQRTEQGDSAMYLCASSPPSRYGYTFGSGTRLTVV.

J is TRBJ1-5 and V is TRBV10-3, with D perhaps matching TRBD1 (5 bases). The V gene lost 4 bases and the J gene lost 2 bases, with 9 bases spanning the gap. CDR3 length: 14 amino acids. Germline V gene lookup returns CDR1 ENHRY and CDR2 SYGVKD. CDR3 sequence reads: CAISVAGGNQPQHF. CDR3 DNA sequence: TGTGCCATCAGTGTAGCGGGGGGCAATCAGCCCCAGCATTTT.

This chain links TRBV10-3 with TRBJ2-2; D is possibly TRBD1 or TRBD2 (5 bases each). V was trimmed by 3 bases and J by 4 bases, leaving 12 bases between them. Germline CDR1 reads ENHRY; CDR2 reads SYGVKD. There are 15 residues in the CDR3. The CDR3 loop is CAISDGQGPTGELFF. CDR3 DNA: TGTGCCATCAGTGATGGGCAGGGACCCACCGGGGAGCTGTTTTTT.

The chain combines TRBV7-9 with TRBJ2-1, with TRBD2 matching over 11 bases. The CDR3 length is 16 residues. From germline, CDR1 is SEHNR and CDR2 FQNEAQ (reference sequence). V dropped 5 bases and J dropped 3; count of bases not matched to a gene: 6. CDR3 in amino acids: CASSPITSGGYNEQFF. In nucleotides, the CDR3 is TGTGCCAGCAGCCCAATAACTAGCGGGGGCTACAATGAGCAGTTCTTC.

The chain carries TRBV7-2 and TRBJ2-3, with TRBD1 matching over 9 bases. Per the germline V gene, CDR1 is SGHTA and CDR2 is FQGNSA. This CDR3 region has 13 residues. Trimming cost V 11 bases and J 3 bases; bases outside gene matches: 6. The CDR3 reads CAAGTGSTDTQYF. DNA for the CDR3: TGTGCCGCCGGGACAGGGTCGACAGATACGCAGTATTTT.

V usage is TRBV6-5 and J usage is TRBJ2-7; 10 bases align to TRBD1. The CDR3 is 14 residues long. Germline assignment: CDR1 MNHEY and CDR2 SVGAGI. After removal of 5 bases from V and 5 bases from J, the junction contained 6 bases not matched to a gene. The CDR3 sequence: CASSRRTGGDEQYF. The CDR3 DNA reads TGTGCCAGCAGTCGGAGGACAGGGGGGGACGAGCAGTACTTC.

The rearrangement links TRBV9 to TRBJ2-2; TRBD2 aligns across 16 bases. Germline trimming cut 3 bases from V and 7 bases from J; bases unmatched to any gene: 9. The CDR3 totals 18 residues. Germline V gene sequence: CDR1 SGDLS, CDR2 YYNGEE. CDR3 in DNA: TGTGCCAGCAGCGCAGGGACTAGCGGGAGGGCGAGAAACGGGGAGCTGTTTTTT. This codes for CASSAGTSGRARNGELFF.

V usage is TRBV9 and J usage is TRBJ1-4, with TRBD1 matching 10 bases. The CDR3 contains 14 residues. Germline V CDR1 and CDR2: SGDLS, YYNGEE. Unmatched junction bases numbered 7, after V lost 2 bases and J lost 12 bases. CDR3 sequence: CASSVVTGTGELFF. CDR3 sequence (DNA): TGTGCCAGCAGCGTTGTAACCGGGACAGGGGAACTGTTTTTT.

The chain joins TRBV7-2 to TRBJ2-3; a possible D gene is TRBD1 (5 bases). V shed 7 bases and J shed 6 bases, with 14 bases lying between them. The CDR3 consists of 13 residues. Germline-derived CDR1 and CDR2 are SGHTA and FQGNSA. The DNA for the CDR3 is TGTGCCAGCACCAAGGGGATACGGGATACGCAGTATTTT. Amino acid sequence: CASTKGIRDTQYF. Supplemented by reference TRBV7-2 and TRBJ2-3, the full variable domain reads GAGVSQSPSNKVTEKGKDVELRCDPISGHTALYWYRQSLGQGLEFLIYFQGNSAPDKSGLPSDRFSAERTGGSVSTLTIQRTQQEDSAVYLCASTKGIRDTQYFGPGTRLTVL.

This rearrangement joins TRBV28 to TRBJ1-1; possibly TRBD1 for D (6 bases). Trimming took 5 bases from V and 7 from J, leaving 23 bases between them. Germline V gene sequence: CDR1 MDHEN, CDR2 SYDVKM. The CDR3 covers 16 residues. CDR3 sequence reads: CASSHPGARDYFEAFF. For the CDR3, the DNA is TGTGCCAGCAGTCACCCGGGGGCCCGGGACTACTTTGAAGCTTTCTTT.

The genes are TRBV7-7 and TRBJ2-3; D perhaps matches TRBD1 (6 bases). Looked up from germline, CDR1 is SSHAT and CDR2 is FNYEAQ (reference sequence). The V end lost 4 bases, the J end lost 2 bases, and 13 bases lay between the germline ends. The CDR3 runs to 15 residues. CDR3 protein: CASSSGQGPTDTQYF. Written as DNA, the CDR3 is TGTGCCAGCAGCTCGGGCCAGGGGCCCACAGATACGCAGTATTTT.

The rearrangement links TRBV5-1 to TRBJ2-2; 12 nucleotides match TRBD2. Germline loops: CDR1 SGHRS, CDR2 YFSETQ. The CDR3 spans 15 residues. With V trimmed by 2 bases and J by 5 bases, 1 base remained unmatched. CDR3 DNA sequence: TGCGCCAGCAGCTTAGGACTAGCGGGGACCGGGGAGCTGTTTTTT. As protein: CASSLGLAGTGELFF. Full variable domain (rest looked up from reference TRBV5-1 and TRBJ2-2): KAGVTQTPRYLIKTRGQQVTLSCSPISGHRSVSWYQQTPGQGLQFLFEYFSETQRNKGNFPGRFSGRQFSNSRSEMNVSTLELGDSALYLCASSLGLAGTGELFFGEGSRLTVL.

The V call is TRBV11-2, the J call TRBJ2-5; maybe TRBD2 (5 bases). The CDR3 has 13 residues. The V gene lost 6 bases and the J gene lost 7 bases, with 15 bases spanning the gap. Germline lookup yields CDR1 SGHAT and CDR2 FQNNGV. The CDR3 DNA follows: TGTGCCAGCAGTACTAGTCCAAGTGGGACCCAGTACTTC. It encodes CASSTSPSGTQYF.